This T cell receptor beta chain was sequenced in a study of identical twins. Study-level points and caveats: Abundant cord blood beta clonotypes carried fewer insertions; memory repertoires showed none. Zero-insertion findings could be partly confounded by invariant cells (MAIT and iNKT cells).

In its sample, this clonotype was seen a few times. Antigen specificity is unknown. MiXCR, applied by TCRdb to the 5' RACE reads, yields one record per CDR3 protein. This table holds about 330,000 distinct CDR3 sequences, roughly 12% found once. V shed 5 bases, J shed 0 bases, and the junction held 5 bases outside the gene matches. The CDR3 has 15 residues. CDR1 SGHAT and CDR2 FQDESV come from the germline V gene (reference sequence). Only healthy Caucasians were included as donors. The same sample was also used in a study of yellow fever vaccine responses in identical twins.

Sequencing was performed on CD8+ T cells sorted from blood. This rearrangement joins TRBV11-1 to TRBJ2-3, with TRBD2 identical over 7 bases. This sequence was found in a woman aged 18-29 years in good health. The CDR3 reads CASSPPSGSTDTQYF. The CDR3 coding sequence is TGTGCCAGCAGCCCCCCTAGCGGAAGCACAGATACGCAGTATTTT.